A single count supports the clone carrying this T cell receptor beta chain. Antigen: not known. This entry is derived from a study of blood T cells in healthy people across ages. The germline gives CDR1 ENHRY, CDR2 SYGVKD. The CDR3 contains 14 residues. Trimming stripped 2 bases from V and 6 bases from J, with 12 bases between. Isolating PBMCs gave at least 7 million of these cells per sample. It was with a sample-barcoded 5' primer and a J-beta primer mix that a second PCR of roughly 6 to 12 cycles was run. From the 5' RACE reads, TCRdb called clonotypes with MiXCR, one entry per CDR3 protein. This table holds hundreds of thousands of distinct CDR3 sequences, about 49% found once. Study-level results: Diversity was estimated from one million T cells, and these estimates were considered underestimates. Possibly, changes in expanded clonotypes were confounded because donor CMV status was unknown.

The sample consisted of blood. The rearrangement joins TRBV10-3 to TRBJ2-3; no clear D. This receptor was obtained from a man aged 60 to 75 in good health. The CDR3 DNA reads TGTGCCATCAGTGAGCCGCGCGGCGCGGATACGCAGTATTTT. Translated: CAISEPRGADTQYF.